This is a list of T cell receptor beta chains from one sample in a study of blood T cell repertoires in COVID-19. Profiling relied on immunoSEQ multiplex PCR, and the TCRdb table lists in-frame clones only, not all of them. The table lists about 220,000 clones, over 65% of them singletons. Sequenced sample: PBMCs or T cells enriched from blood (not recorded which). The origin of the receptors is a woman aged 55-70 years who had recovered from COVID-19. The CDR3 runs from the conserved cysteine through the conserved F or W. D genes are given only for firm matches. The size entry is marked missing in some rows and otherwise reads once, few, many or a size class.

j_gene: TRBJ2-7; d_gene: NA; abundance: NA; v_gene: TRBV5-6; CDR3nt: TGTGCCAGCAGCTTGGCCGGCGGGATTCTCCTCGAGCAGTACTTC; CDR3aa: CASSLAGGILLEQYF
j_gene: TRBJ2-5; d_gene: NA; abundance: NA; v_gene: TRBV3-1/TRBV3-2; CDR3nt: TGTGCCAGCAGCCAAGACGCAGGAGAGACCCAGTACTTC; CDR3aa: CASSQDAGETQYF
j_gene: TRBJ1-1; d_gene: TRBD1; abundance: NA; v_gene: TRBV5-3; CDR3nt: TGTGCCAGAAGCTTGTGGGACAGGGGCACTGAAGCTTTCTTT; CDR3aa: CARSLWDRGTEAFF
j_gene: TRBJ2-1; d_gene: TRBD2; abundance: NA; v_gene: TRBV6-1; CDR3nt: TGTGCCAGCAGTGAAGCGAGGACTAGCGGCAGCTCCTACAATGAGCAGTTCTTC; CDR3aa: CASSEARTSGSSYNEQFF
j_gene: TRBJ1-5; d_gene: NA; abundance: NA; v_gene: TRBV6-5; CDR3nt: TGTGCCAGCACCAGGGTGGACAATCAGCCCCAGCATTTT; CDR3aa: CASTRVDNQPQHF
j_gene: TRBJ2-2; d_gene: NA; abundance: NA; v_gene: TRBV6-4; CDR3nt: TGTGCCAGCAGTGACTCTAATAAGCTCCCGAACACCGGGGAGCTGTTTTTT; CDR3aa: CASSDSNKLPNTGELFF
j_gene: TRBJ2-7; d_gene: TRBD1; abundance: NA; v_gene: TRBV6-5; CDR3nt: TGTGCCAGCAGTCATCTCGGGACAGGCAACGACGAGCAGTACTTC; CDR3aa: CASSHLGTGNDEQYF
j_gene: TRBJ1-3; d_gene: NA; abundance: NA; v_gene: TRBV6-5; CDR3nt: TGTGCCAGCAGTTACTCGAATCAGGCTAGAAACACCATATATTTT; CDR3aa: CASSYSNQARNTIYF
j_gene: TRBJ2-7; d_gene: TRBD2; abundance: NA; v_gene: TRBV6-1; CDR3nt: TGTGCCAGCAGTGCAAAACTAGCGGGGGCCTCCTACGAGCAGTACTTC; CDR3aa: CASSAKLAGASYEQYF
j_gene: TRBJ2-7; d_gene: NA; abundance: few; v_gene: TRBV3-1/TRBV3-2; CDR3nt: TGTGCCAGCAGCCACCTAAACGGGGAGCAGTACTTC; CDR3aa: CASSHLNGEQYF
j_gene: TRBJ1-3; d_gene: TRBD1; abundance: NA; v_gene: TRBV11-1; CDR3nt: TGTGCCAGCAGGCCAAACAGGGGGCCTGGAAACACCATATATTTT; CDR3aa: CASRPNRGPGNTIYF
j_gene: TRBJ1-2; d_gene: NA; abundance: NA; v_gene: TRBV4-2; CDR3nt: TGTGCCAGCAGCCAGCCGACAGAAGACTATGGCTACACCTTC; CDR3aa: CASSQPTEDYGYTF
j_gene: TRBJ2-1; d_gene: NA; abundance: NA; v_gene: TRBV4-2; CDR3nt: TGTGCCAGCAGCTTTACCAAAGCTGAGCAGTTCTTC; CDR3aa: CASSFTKAEQFF
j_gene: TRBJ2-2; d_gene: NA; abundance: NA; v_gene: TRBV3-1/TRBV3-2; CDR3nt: TGTGCCAGCAGCTTTCAGGCGGGGAACGGGGAGCTGTTTTTT; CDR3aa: CASSFQAGNGELFF
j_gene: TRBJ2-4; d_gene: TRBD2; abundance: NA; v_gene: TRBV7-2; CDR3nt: TGTGCCAGCAGCTTCGCAGCGGGAGGGCCCGAAAACATTCAGTACTTC; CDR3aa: CASSFAAGGPENIQYF
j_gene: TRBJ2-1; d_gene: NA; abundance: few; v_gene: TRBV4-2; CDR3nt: TGTGCCAGCAGCCAAGATGGTCCCGCGAGAGACAATGAGCAGTTCTTC; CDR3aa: CASSQDGPARDNEQFF
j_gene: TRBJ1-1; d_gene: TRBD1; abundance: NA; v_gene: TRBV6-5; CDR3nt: TGTGCCAGCAGTTTAAAAGGACAGGGCGGCACTGAAGCTTTCTTT; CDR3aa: CASSLKGQGGTEAFF
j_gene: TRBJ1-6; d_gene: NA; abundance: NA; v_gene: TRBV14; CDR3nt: TGTGCCAGCAGCCAAGAACCCAGGGTAGGATCACCCCTCCACTTT; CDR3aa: CASSQEPRVGSPLHF
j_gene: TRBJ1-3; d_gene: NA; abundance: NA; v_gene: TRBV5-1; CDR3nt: TGCGCCAGCAGCTTCGTCTCCACTTCTGGAAACACCATATATTTT; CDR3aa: CASSFVSTSGNTIYF
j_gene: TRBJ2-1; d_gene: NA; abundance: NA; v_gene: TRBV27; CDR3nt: TGTGCCACCACCGCGTCCGGGAACAATGAGCAGTTCTTC; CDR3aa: CATTASGNNEQFF
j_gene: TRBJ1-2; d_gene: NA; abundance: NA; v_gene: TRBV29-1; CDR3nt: TGCAGCGTTGAAAGTCAGGGCTTCTATGGCTACACCTTC; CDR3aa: CSVESQGFYGYTF
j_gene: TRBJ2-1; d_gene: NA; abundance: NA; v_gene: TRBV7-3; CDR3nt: TGTGCCAGCAGCCCAAACGGGAACAATGAGCAGTTCTTC; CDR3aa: CASSPNGNNEQFF
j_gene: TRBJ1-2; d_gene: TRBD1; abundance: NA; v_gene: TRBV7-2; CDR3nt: TGTGCCAGCAAACGGGACAGGGGGCTTGGCTACACCTTC; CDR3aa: CASKRDRGLGYTF
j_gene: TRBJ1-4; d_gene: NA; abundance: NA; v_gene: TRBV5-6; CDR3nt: TGTGCCAGCAGCTTGTTTGGCAATGAAAAACTGTTTTTT; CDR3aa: CASSLFGNEKLFF
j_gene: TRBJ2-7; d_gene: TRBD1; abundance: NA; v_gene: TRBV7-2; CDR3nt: TGTGCCAGCAGCTTGGAGAGAGGGGGCGGCGAGCAGTACTTC; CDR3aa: CASSLERGGGEQYF
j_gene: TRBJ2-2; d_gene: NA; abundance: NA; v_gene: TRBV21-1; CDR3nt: TGTGCCAGCAGCAAAACTCCGACTAGCGAGACCGGGGAGCTGTTTTTT; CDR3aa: CASSKTPTSETGELFF
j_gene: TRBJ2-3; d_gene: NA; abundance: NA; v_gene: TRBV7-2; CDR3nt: TGTGCCAGCAGCTGGACCCGGGAGGATACGCAGTATTTT; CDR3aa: CASSWTREDTQYF
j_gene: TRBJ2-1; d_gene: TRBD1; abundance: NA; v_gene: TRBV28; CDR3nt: TGTGCCAGCAGCCCCGGGACAGGGGGCCAATCCTACAATGAGCAGTTCTTC; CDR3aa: CASSPGTGGQSYNEQFF
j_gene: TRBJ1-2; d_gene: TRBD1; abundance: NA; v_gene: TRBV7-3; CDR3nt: TGTGCCAGCAGCACAGACAGGGACGAGATGCATGGCTACACCTTC; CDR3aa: CASSTDRDEMHGYTF
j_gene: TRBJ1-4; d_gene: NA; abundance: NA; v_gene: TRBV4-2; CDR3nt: TGTGCCAGCAGCCAATATATAGGGAGAAATGAAAAACTGTTTTTT; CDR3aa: CASSQYIGRNEKLFF
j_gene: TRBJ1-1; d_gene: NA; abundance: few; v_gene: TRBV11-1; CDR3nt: TGTGCCAGCAGCTTGAGGGTCATGAACACTGAAGCTTTCTTT; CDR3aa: CASSLRVMNTEAFF
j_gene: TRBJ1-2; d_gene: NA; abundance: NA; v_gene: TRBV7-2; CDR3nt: TGTGCCAGCAGCTTAGACAGGACATCTTACTATGGCTACACCTTC; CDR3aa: CASSLDRTSYYGYTF
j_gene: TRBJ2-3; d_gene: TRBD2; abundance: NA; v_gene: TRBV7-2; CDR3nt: TGTGCCAGCAGCCCCTGGGCTAGCGGGGGGGCCAGGACAGATACGCAGTATTTT; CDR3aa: CASSPWASGGARTDTQYF
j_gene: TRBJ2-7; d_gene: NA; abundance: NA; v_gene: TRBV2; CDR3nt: TGTGCCAGCACCCCCGGGTTTGGAGGCGAGCAGTACTTC; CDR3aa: CASTPGFGGEQYF
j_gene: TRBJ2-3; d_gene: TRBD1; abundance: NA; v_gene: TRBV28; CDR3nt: TGTGCCAGCAGTTTGGGACAGGGGAACACAGATACGCAGTATTTT; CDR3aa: CASSLGQGNTDTQYF
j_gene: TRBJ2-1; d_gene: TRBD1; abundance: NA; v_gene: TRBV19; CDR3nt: TGTGCCAGTAGTATAGGAGAGGGGGCGAACTACAATGAGCAGTTCTTC; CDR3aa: CASSIGEGANYNEQFF
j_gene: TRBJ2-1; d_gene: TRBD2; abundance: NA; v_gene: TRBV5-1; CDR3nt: TGCGCCAGCAGCTTGTCAAGCGGGAGGGATTTTGAGCAGTTCTTC; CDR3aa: CASSLSSGRDFEQFF